These 8 T cell receptor beta chains were all obtained from the same sample, sequenced in a study of blood T cell repertoires in COVID-19. Method: immunoSEQ multiplex PCR; TCRdb's copy keeps in-frame clones and lacks some. This sample has approximately 130,000 clones, with 82% found just once. Specimen: peripheral blood. The receptor set was obtained from a human donor in a cohort sampled during active COVID-19.

The rearrangement uses TRBV19 and TRBJ1-6; D is possibly TRBD1 (6 bases). Trimming cost V 4 bases and J 9 bases, with 16 bases left between them. This CDR3 has 15 amino acids. Germline V gene lookup returns CDR1 LNHDA and CDR2 SQIVND (reference sequence). As DNA, the CDR3 is TGTGCCAGTAGTAATCCAACAGGGTTCGGTTCACCCCTCCACTTT. Translated, it gives CASSNPTGFGSPLHF.

The chain links TRBV19 to TRBJ1-2; 8 nucleotides align to TRBD1. CDR1 is LNHDA and CDR2 is SQIVND in the germline V gene (reference sequence). Trimming removed 6 bases from V and 3 bases from J; junction bases left unmatched: 9. The CDR3 runs 15 residues. CDR3 protein: CASRILTGEDYGYTF. The CDR3 DNA is TGTGCCAGTAGAATCTTGACAGGGGAGGACTATGGCTACACCTTC.

The chain joins TRBV7-9 to TRBJ1-4; 8 bases map to TRBD1. CDR1 and CDR2 (germline): SEHNR, FQNEAQ (reference sequence). The CDR3 sequence is 14 residues long. V shed 5 bases, J shed 4 bases, and the junction held 3 bases outside the gene matches. Written as DNA, the CDR3 is TGTGCCAGCAGCCAAGGACAGGGTAATGAAAAACTGTTTTTT. Translation: CASSQGQGNEKLFF.

This clone turned up a few times. The rearrangement joins TRBV7-9 to TRBJ2-3, with 8 nucleotides matching TRBD2. The V gene end was trimmed by 5 bases and the J gene end by 1 base; junction bases not matched to a gene: 8. Germline V gene lookup returns CDR1 SEHNR and CDR2 FQNEAQ (reference sequence). The CDR3 length is 16 residues. CDR3 DNA sequence: TGTGCCAGCAGCCCTGGGGGTAGCGGGGGCACAGATACGCAGTATTTT. Residues: CASSPGGSGGTDTQYF. Complete variable domain (other parts from reference TRBV7-9 and TRBJ2-3): DTGVSQNPRHKITKRGQNVTFRCDPISEHNRLYWYRQTLGQGPEFLTYFQNEAQLEKSRLLSDRFSAERPKGSFSTLEIQRTEQGDSAMYLCASSPGGSGGTDTQYFGPGTRLTVL.

The CDR3 bases are TGCAGCGTTGACCTTGGCCCAGATACGCAGTATTTT. This encodes CSVDLGPDTQYF. The V and J genes are TRBV29-1 and TRBJ2-3; D not certain. The germline gives CDR1 SQVTM, CDR2 ANQGSEA. The CDR3 runs to 12 residues. Trimming cost V 3 bases and J 4 bases, with 8 bases left between them.

CDR3 DNA: TGTGCCAGCAGTGAGTCCCCAGGGTCCGGCTATGGCTACACCTTC. Protein product: CASSESPGSGYGYTF. This chain uses TRBV6-1 with TRBJ1-2, with D possibly matching TRBD1 (5 bases). Germline CDR1 and CDR2: MNHNS and SASEGT. Trimming cost V 3 bases and J 4 bases, with 15 bases left between them. There are 15 residues in the CDR3.

This clone was counted a few times. The chain uses TRBV18 and TRBJ1-2; possibly TRBD1 for D (5 bases). CDR1 and CDR2 from the germline V gene are KGHSH and LQKENI. This CDR3 spans 13 amino acids. V was cut by 5 bases and J by 6 bases, with 13 bases left in between. CDR3 sequence (DNA): TGTGCCAGCTCAGTCGGGACTTTGGATGGCTACACCTTC. Protein sequence: CASSVGTLDGYTF. Full variable domain (rest looked up from reference TRBV18 and TRBJ1-2): NAGVMQNPRHLVRRRGQEARLRCSPMKGHSHVYWYRQLPEEGLKFMVYLQKENIIDESGMPKERFSAEFPKEGPSILRIQQVVRGDSAAYFCASSVGTLDGYTFGSGTRLTVV.

This chain uses TRBV6-5 with TRBJ2-7; 8 bases align to TRBD2. CDR3 length: 14 amino acids. Germline V gives CDR1 MNHEY, CDR2 SVGAGI. V trimming: 2 bases; J trimming: 2 bases; junction bases outside the gene matches: 2. CDR3 DNA sequence: TGTGCCAGCAGTTACGGTAGCGGGGCCTACGAGCAGTACTTC. Protein product: CASSYGSGAYEQYF.